The entry below describes one T cell receptor (beta chain). The sample is drawn from a study of beta chain features in type 1 diabetes. Sequencing targeted expressed TCRB transcripts, as all isolated RNA had been reverse transcribed. Repertoires were generated with immunoSEQ multiplex PCR, while TCRdb's copy carries only in-frame clones and drops some. This table holds over 40,000 clones, around 50% found once. Germline V gene data show CDR1 as LGHNT and CDR2 as FRNRAP. Trimming cost V 5 bases and J 5 bases, with 15 bases left between them. This CDR3 has 14 amino acids. A heparinised blood draw that averaged approximately 120 mL was obtained once from each donor.

The V gene is TRBV12-5, the J gene TRBJ1-1, with D perhaps TRBD1 (6 bases). This TCR was sampled from a woman younger than 35 in good health. Sequenced: Tregs from blood. The DNA for the CDR3 is TGTGCTAGTGGTCCCGAGGCCACAGGGACTGAAGCTTTCTTT. Its protein is CASGPEATGTEAFF.